These 9 T cell receptor beta chains were all obtained from the same sample, sequenced in a study of shared clonotypes between healthy human individuals. Clones were sequenced by immunoSEQ multiplex PCR, and TCRdb holds only the in-frame ones, with some missing. The repertoire holds hundreds of thousands of clones, with 73% as singletons. Sequencing was carried out using memory CD4+ T cells sorted from blood. Subset defined: CD45RA-negative fraction. The receptor source for this set is a woman younger than 45 in good health.

Here the CDR3 reads CASSISASSYEQYF. The CDR3 DNA reads as TGTGCCAGTAGTATATCGGCCAGCTCCTACGAGCAGTACTTC. This chain links TRBV19 with TRBJ2-7; D uncertain. Trimming pared 2 bases from V and 0 bases from J, leaving 8 bases between. The CDR3 covers 14 residues. Germline CDR1 is LNHDA and CDR2 is SQIVND (reference sequence).

V and J are TRBV6-6 and TRBJ2-7, with D maybe TRBD1 (6 bases). The CDR3 length is 15 residues. The germline gives CDR1 MNHNY, CDR2 SVGAGI (reference sequence). V gave up 1 base and J gave up 5 bases, with 15 bases separating them. CDR3 protein: CASSYYLTGKDEQYF. CDR3 coding DNA: TGTGCCAGCAGTTACTACCTGACAGGCAAGGACGAGCAGTACTTC.

This sequence joins TRBV5-1 and TRBJ2-7; possible D gene TRBD2, 6 bases. CDR1 is SGHRS, CDR2 YFSETQ, per germline. The CDR3 is 14 residues long. V lost 7 bases and J lost 7, with 21 bases in between. Written as DNA, the CDR3 is TGCGCCAGCGCCCATGGGGTGGACGGGGGTGAGCAGTACTTC. Its translation: CASAHGVDGGEQYF.

Points on this clone: A much larger clone lies one base from this, so it may be a read error. The chain combines TRBV14 with TRBJ2-1, with D unresolved. Trimming shortened V by 5 bases and J by 4 bases, and 9 bases separated the two germline ends. The CDR3 totals 13 residues. Germline V gives CDR1 SGHDN, CDR2 FVKESK. CDR3: CASSSYRYNEQFF. DNA for the CDR3: TGTGCCAGCAGCTCGTACAGATACAATGAGCAGTTCTTC.

This sequence joins TRBV2 and TRBJ2-3, with 7 bases lining up with TRBD2. V lost 3 bases to trimming and J lost 3 bases; unmatched junction nucleotides: 6. The CDR3 length is 15 residues. CDR1 is SNHLY and CDR2 is FYNNEI in the germline V gene. The CDR3 spells CASSDQRDGTDTQYF. As DNA, the CDR3 is TGTGCCAGCAGTGACCAGCGGGATGGGACAGATACGCAGTATTTT. Supplemented by reference TRBV2 and TRBJ2-3, the full variable domain reads EPEVTQTPSHQVTQMGQEVILRCVPISNHLYFYWYRQILGQKVEFLVSFYNNEISEKSEIFDDQFSVERPDGSNFTLKIRSTKLEDSAMYFCASSDQRDGTDTQYFGPGTRLTVL.

The chain links TRBV6-1 to TRBJ2-5; D gene unclear. Germline V gives CDR1 MNHNS, CDR2 SASEGT. Deletions cut 7 bases from V and 5 bases from J, with 17 bases between. CDR3 length equals 14 residues. CDR3 bases: TGTGCCAGCACCAAAAGGGCAAAGCTGGAGACCCAGTACTTC. Translated: CASTKRAKLETQYF.

The chain couples TRBV11-3 to TRBJ2-1, with D unresolved. Germline values: CDR1 SGHNT, CDR2 YENEEA. V was trimmed by 1 base and J by 6 bases, leaving 7 bases between them. The CDR3 consists of 13 residues. CDR3 coding DNA: TGTGCCAGCAGCTTAGGTCCCAGCAATGAGCAGTTCTTC. It translates to CASSLGPSNEQFF.

The CDR3 DNA follows: TGTGCCACCAGCAGAGGAGGGCAGGAGATCTCCTACGAGCAGTACTTC. As protein: CATSRGGQEISYEQYF. The chain links TRBV15 to TRBJ2-7; tentative D call: TRBD2 (5 bases). The CDR3 has 16 residues. Per the germline V gene, CDR1 is LNHNV and CDR2 is YYDKDF (reference sequence). Trimming took off 1 base at V and 0 bases at J, with 13 bases between the two ends. Together with reference TRBV15 and TRBJ2-7, the CDR3 gives the full variable domain: DAMVIQNPRYQVTQFGKPVTLSCSQTLNHNVMYWYQQKSSQAPKLLFHYYDKDFNNEADTPDNFQSRRPNTSFCFLDIRSPGLGDTAMYLCATSRGGQEISYEQYFGPGTRLTVT.

V is TRBV23-1 and J is TRBJ1-1; no clear D. TRBV23-1 qualifies as an ORF whose function is uncertain. The CDR3 contains 13 residues. With 1 base removed from V and 8 bases from J, the gap between germline ends came to 11 bases. The CDR3 DNA follows: TGCGCCAGCAGTCAATTGTTGGGGATAGAAGCTTTCTTT. This sequence encodes CASSQLLGIEAFF.